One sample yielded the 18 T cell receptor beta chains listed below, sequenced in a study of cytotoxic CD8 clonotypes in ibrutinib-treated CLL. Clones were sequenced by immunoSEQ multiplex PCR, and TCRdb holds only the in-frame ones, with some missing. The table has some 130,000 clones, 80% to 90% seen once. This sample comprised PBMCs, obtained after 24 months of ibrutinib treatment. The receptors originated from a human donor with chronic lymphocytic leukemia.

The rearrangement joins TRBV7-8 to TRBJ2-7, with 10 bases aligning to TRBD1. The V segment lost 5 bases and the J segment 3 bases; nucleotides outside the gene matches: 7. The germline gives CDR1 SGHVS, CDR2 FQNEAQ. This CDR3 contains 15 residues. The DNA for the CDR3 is TGTGCCAGCAGCGTCGACAGGGGGCGCGTCTACGAGCAGTACTTC. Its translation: CASSVDRGRVYEQYF.

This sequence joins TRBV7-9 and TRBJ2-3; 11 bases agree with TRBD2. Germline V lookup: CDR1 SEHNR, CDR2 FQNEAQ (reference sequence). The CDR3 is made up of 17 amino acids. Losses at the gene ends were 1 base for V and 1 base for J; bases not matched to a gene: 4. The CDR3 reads CASSLDAGLAGTDTQYF. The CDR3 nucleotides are TGTGCCAGCAGCTTAGACGCGGGACTAGCGGGCACAGATACGCAGTATTTT.

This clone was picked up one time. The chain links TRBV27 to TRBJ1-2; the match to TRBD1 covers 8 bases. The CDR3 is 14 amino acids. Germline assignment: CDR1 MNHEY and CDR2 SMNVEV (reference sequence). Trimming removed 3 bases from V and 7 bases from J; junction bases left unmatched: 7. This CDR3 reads CASSFGQGVFGYTF. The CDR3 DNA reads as TGTGCCAGCAGTTTCGGACAGGGTGTGTTTGGCTACACCTTC.

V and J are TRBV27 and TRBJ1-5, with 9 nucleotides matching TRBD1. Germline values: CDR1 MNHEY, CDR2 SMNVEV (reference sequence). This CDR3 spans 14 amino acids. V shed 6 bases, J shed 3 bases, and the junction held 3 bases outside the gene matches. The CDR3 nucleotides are TGTGCCAGCAGCACAGGGGGCGACAATCAGCCCCAGCATTTT. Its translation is CASSTGGDNQPQHF.

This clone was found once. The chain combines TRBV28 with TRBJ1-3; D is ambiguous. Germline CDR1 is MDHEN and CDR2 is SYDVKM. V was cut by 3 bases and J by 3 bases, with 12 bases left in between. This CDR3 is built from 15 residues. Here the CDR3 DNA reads TGTGCCAGCAGTTTTTATACAGCCTTTGGAAACACCATATATTTT. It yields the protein CASSFYTAFGNTIYF.

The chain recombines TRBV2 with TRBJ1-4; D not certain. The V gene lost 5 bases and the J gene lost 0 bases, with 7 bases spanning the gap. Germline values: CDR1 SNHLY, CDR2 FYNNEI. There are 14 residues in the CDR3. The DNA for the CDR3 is TGTGCCAGCAGTAGGGTGGCAACTAATGAAAAACTGTTTTTT. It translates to CASSRVATNEKLFF. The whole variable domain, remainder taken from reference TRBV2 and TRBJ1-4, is EPEVTQTPSHQVTQMGQEVILRCVPISNHLYFYWYRQILGQKVEFLVSFYNNEISEKSEIFDDQFSVERPDGSNFTLKIRSTKLEDSAMYFCASSRVATNEKLFFGSGTQLSVL.

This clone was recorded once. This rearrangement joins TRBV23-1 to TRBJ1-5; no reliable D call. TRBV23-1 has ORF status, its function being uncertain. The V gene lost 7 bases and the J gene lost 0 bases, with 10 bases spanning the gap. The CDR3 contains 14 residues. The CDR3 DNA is TGCGCCAGCATTCGGACCCATAGCAATCAGCCCCAGCATTTT. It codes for CASIRTHSNQPQHF.

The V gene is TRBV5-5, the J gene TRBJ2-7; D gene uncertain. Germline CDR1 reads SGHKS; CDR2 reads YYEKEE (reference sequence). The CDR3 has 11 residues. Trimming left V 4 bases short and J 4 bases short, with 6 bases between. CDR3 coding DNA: TGTGCCAGCAGCCTTATTTACGAGCAGTACTTC. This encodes CASSLIYEQYF. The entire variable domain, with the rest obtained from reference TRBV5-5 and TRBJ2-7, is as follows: DAGVTQSPTHLIKTRGQQVTLRCSPISGHKSVSWYQQVLGQGPQFIFQYYEKEERGRGNFPDRFSARQFPNYSSELNVNALLLGDSALYLCASSLIYEQYFGPGTRLTVT.

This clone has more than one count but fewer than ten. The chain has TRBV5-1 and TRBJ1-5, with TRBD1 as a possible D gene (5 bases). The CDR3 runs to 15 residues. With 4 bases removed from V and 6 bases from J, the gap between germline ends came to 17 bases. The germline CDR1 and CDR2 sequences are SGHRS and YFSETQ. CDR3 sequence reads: CASSRGGTAGQPQHF. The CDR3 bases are TGCGCCAGCAGCCGGGGCGGGACCGCTGGTCAGCCCCAGCATTTT.

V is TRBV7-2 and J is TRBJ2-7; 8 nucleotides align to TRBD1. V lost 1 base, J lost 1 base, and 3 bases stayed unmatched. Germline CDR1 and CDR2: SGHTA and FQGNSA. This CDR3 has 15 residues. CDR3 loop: CASSLGQGLSYEQYF. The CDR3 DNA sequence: TGTGCCAGCAGCTTAGGACAGGGGCTTTCCTACGAGCAGTACTTC.

CDR3 coding DNA: TGTGCCAGCAGACCCTTGACAGGGTTGGGAAACACCATATATTTT. Its protein is CASRPLTGLGNTIYF. The chain links TRBV6-5 to TRBJ1-3, with TRBD1 matching 7 bases. J lost 4 bases, V lost 6 bases, and 9 bases had no gene match. Germline V gene sequence: CDR1 MNHEY, CDR2 SVGAGI. CDR3 length equals 15 residues.

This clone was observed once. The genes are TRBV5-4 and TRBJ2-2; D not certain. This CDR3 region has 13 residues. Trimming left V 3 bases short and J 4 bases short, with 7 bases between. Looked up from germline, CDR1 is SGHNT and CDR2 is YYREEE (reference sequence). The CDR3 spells CASSSGPTGELFF. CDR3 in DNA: TGTGCCAGCAGCTCTGGCCCCACCGGGGAGCTGTTTTTT.

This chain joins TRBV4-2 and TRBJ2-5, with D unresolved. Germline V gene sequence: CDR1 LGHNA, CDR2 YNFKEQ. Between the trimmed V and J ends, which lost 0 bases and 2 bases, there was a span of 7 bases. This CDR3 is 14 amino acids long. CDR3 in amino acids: CASSQDRLQETQYF. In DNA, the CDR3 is TGTGCCAGCAGCCAAGATCGGCTACAAGAGACCCAGTACTTC.

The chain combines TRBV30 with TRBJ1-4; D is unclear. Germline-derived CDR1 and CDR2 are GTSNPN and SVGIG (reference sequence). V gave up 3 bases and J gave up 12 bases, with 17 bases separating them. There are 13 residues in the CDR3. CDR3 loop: CAWRISGATQLFF. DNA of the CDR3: TGTGCCTGGAGGATTTCGGGCGCGACTCAACTGTTTTTT.

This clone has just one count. CDR3 coding DNA: TGTGCCAGTAGATTACGACAGGCCTCTAGCACAGATACGCAGTATTTT. As protein: CASRLRQASSTDTQYF. The chain combines TRBV19 with TRBJ2-3, with D perhaps matching TRBD1 (6 bases). Per the germline V gene, CDR1 is LNHDA and CDR2 is SQIVND (reference sequence). The V end was cut by 6 bases, the J end by 0 bases, with 16 bases between. CDR3 length: 16 amino acids.

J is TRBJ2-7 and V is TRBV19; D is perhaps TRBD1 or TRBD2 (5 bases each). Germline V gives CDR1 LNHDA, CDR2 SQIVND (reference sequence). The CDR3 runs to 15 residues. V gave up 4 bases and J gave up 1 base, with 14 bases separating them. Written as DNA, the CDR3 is TGTGCCAGTAGTAAAGGTAGGGACGGATCCTACGAGCAGTACTTC. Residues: CASSKGRDGSYEQYF.

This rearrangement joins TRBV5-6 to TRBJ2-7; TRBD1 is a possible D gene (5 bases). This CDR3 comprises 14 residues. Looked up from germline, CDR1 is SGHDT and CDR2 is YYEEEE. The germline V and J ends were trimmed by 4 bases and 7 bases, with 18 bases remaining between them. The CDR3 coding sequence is TGTGCCAGCAGCGTCCCAGGGTCTCTAGTAGAGCAGTACTTC. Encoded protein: CASSVPGSLVEQYF.

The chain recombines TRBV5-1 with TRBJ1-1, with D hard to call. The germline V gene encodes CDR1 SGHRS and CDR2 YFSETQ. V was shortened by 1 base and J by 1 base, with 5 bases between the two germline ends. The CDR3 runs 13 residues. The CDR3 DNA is TGCGCCAGCAGCTTGCGTTGGAACACTGAAGCTTTCTTT. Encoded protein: CASSLRWNTEAFF.